Following are 14 T cell receptor beta chains from one sample sequenced in a study of monozygotic twins with inflammatory bowel disease. TCRdb re-analyzed the 5' RACE reads; it lists each CDR3 protein once, without DNA. Recorded here are some 99,000 distinct CDR3 sequences; the top ten clones represent under 15%. Sample: blood. These receptors were collected from a human donor with ulcerative colitis or Crohn's disease, or a healthy co-twin of an affected twin (not recorded which).

The chain has TRBV12-3 or TRBV12-4 and TRBJ2-1; TCRdb proposes TRBD1, but this gene call is untestable without DNA. This CDR3 has 16 residues. The CDR3 loop is CASSPDGTGFRNEQFF.

CDR3 protein: CASSLYPGLAGGDEQFF. V usage is TRBV5-6 and J usage is TRBJ2-1; the D gene TCRdb calls, TRBD2, cannot be checked with no DNA. Germline CDR1 reads SGHDT; CDR2 reads YYEEEE. The CDR3 extends over 17 amino acids.

The chain has TRBV7-8 and TRBJ2-7; TCRdb picks TRBD2, but there is no DNA to check that call. CDR3 length equals 15 residues. Germline V CDR1 and CDR2: SGHVS, FQNEAQ. The CDR3 region is CASSLWTSGVYEQYF.

Measured by frequency, this clonotype is medium-sized. The chain combines TRBV7-2 with TRBJ2-3; the TCRdb D gene call, TRBD1, has no DNA to confirm it. CDR3 length: 15 residues. Germline CDR1 reads SGHTA; CDR2 reads FQGNSA. The CDR3 spells CASSLAGGPSDTQYF.

This chain links TRBV5-1 with TRBJ2-1. The CDR3 is 13 residues long. Looked up from germline, CDR1 is SGHRS and CDR2 is YFSETQ. CDR3 residues: CASSLGGYNEQFF.

The V and J genes are TRBV13 and TRBJ2-7; TCRdb outputs TRBD2, but without DNA this stays unchecked. Germline assignment: CDR1 PRHDT and CDR2 FYEKMQ (reference sequence). This CDR3 region has 14 residues. Here the CDR3 reads CASSQGLAGYEQYF.

This sequence joins TRBV6-6 and TRBJ2-7; TCRdb designates TRBD2, a call that cannot be tested without DNA. In germline, CDR1 is MNHNY, CDR2 SVGAGI (reference sequence). The CDR3 is 14 amino acids. CDR3 loop: CASSYAGRNYEQYF.

This rearrangement joins TRBV6-2 or TRBV6-3 to TRBJ1-1; TCRdb outputs TRBD1, but without DNA this stays unchecked. This CDR3 is built from 18 residues. Germline V CDR1 and CDR2: MNHEY, SVGEGT. The CDR3 reads CASSYATGSRTMNTEAFF.

This sequence joins TRBV7-9 and TRBJ2-3; TCRdb picks TRBD1, but there is no DNA to check that call. The CDR3 spans 16 residues. The germline V gene encodes CDR1 SEHNR and CDR2 FQNEAQ (reference sequence). The CDR3 sequence is CASSPPLGQRTDTQYF.

This chain joins TRBV27 and TRBJ1-1; the D call from TCRdb, TRBD1, cannot be confirmed without DNA. This CDR3 region has 14 residues. The V gene's germline CDR1 is MNHEY and CDR2 SMNVEV (reference sequence). CDR3 residues: CASTKWGREDEAFF.

The chain employs TRBV19 and TRBJ1-1; TCRdb returns TRBD1, unconfirmable since there is no DNA. The CDR3 is 15 amino acids. Germline V gene lookup returns CDR1 LNHDA and CDR2 SQIVND (reference sequence). This CDR3 is CASSRGQGWNTEAFF. The whole variable domain, filled in from reference TRBV19 and TRBJ1-1, reads DGGITQSPKYLFRKEGQNVTLSCEQNLNHDAMYWYRQDPGQGLRLIYYSQIVNDFQKGDIAEGYSVSREKKESFPLTVTSAQKNPTAFYLCASSRGQGWNTEAFFGQGTRLTVV.

The chain combines TRBV7-6 with TRBJ2-7; TCRdb indicates TRBD2, and absent DNA this call remains unverified. The CDR3 has 16 amino acids. Germline lookup yields CDR1 SGHVS and CDR2 FNYEAQ. The CDR3 region is CASSPEGTRQNYEQYF.

The chain is built from TRBV2 and TRBJ1-5. The CDR3 contains 14 residues. Germline loops: CDR1 SNHLY, CDR2 FYNNEI. This CDR3 is CASSEEGQSQPQHF.

The chain links TRBV7-9 to TRBJ2-1; the D call of TRBD2 rests on TCRdb alone, since no DNA is present to check it. Looked up from germline, CDR1 is SEHNR and CDR2 is FQNEAQ (reference sequence). The CDR3 covers 13 residues. The CDR3 reads CASSPEGTLQQFF. Looking up the rest from reference TRBV7-9 and TRBJ2-1 gives the full variable domain: DTGVSQNPRHKITKRGQNVTFRCDPISEHNRLYWYRQTLGQGPEFLTYFQNEAQLEKSRLLSDRFSAERPKGSFSTLEIQRTEQGDSAMYLCASSPEGTLQQFFGPGTRLTVL.